A single sample is the source of the 2 T cell receptor beta chains below, sequenced in a study of OX40 agonist ivuxolimab in advanced cancers. Produced via immunoSEQ multiplex PCR; TCRdb's table is partial and in-frame only. The table lists some 44,000 clones, 86% of them singletons, with 0.38% in the top ten. Sequenced material: CD4+ or CD8+ T cells sorted from blood, taken in a trial of the OX40 agonist ivuxolimab. The receptors derive from an adult with an advanced solid tumor such as melanoma, head and neck, liver or kidney cancer.

The chain uses TRBV19 and TRBJ2-3; 9 bases fit TRBD2. Per germline, CDR1 LNHDA and CDR2 SQIVND (reference sequence). CDR3 length: 16 amino acids. Trimming removed 6 bases from V and 2 bases from J; junction bases left unmatched: 9. The CDR3 DNA follows: TGTGCCAGTAGAGCGAGCGGGGGGCCTTACACAGATACGCAGTATTTT. Its protein product is CASRASGGPYTDTQYF.

The sample holds one count of this clone. The rearrangement links TRBV5-4 to TRBJ2-3; D may be TRBD1 (6 bases). The germline gives CDR1 SGHNT, CDR2 YYREEE (reference sequence). CDR3 length: 16 residues. Trimming left V 2 bases short and J 1 base short, with 14 bases between. This CDR3 reads CASSFMGHLGTDTQYF. The CDR3, as DNA: TGTGCCAGCAGCTTCATGGGACACCTTGGCACAGATACGCAGTATTTT.